This TCR beta chain was obtained from a study of OX40 agonist ivuxolimab in advanced cancers. The repertoire was sequenced with immunoSEQ multiplex PCR; TCRdb's copy has only in-frame clones and lacks some. This table has some 95,000 clones, approximately 85% appearing once. The CDR3 has 16 amino acids. Germline trimming cut 3 bases from V and 2 bases from J; bases unmatched to any gene: 6. From germline, CDR1 is SGHNT and CDR2 YENEEA. At baseline, cycle 4 day 1, and cycle 7 day 1, blood was sampled. This TCR derives from an adult with an advanced solid tumor such as melanoma, head and neck, liver or kidney cancer. Sequencing was performed on CD4+ or CD8+ T cells sorted from blood, taken in a trial of the OX40 agonist ivuxolimab. The chain joins TRBV11-3 to TRBJ2-1; 8 bases map to TRBD2. CDR3 sequence reads: CASSFNVGRAYNEQFF. The CDR3 coding sequence is TGTGCCAGCAGCTTCAATGTCGGGAGGGCCTACAATGAGCAGTTCTTC.